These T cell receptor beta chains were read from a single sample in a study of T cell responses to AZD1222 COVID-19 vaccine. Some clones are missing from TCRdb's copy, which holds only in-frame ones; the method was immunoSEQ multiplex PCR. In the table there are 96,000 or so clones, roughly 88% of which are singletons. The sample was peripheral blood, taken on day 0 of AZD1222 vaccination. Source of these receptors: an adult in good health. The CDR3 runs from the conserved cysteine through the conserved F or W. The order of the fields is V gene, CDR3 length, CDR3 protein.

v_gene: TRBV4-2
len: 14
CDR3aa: CASSQAGTADGYTF

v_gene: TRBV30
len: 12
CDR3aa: CAWSAGADTQYF

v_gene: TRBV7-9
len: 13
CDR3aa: CASSSTGGHEQYF

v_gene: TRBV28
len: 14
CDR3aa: CASSPRGGAHGYTF

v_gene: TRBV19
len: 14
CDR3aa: CASRGRTSTDTQYF

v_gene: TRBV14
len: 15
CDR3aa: CASSQDVGLTYEQYF

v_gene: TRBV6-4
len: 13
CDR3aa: CASSEAERGEQFF

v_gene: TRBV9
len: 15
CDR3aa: CASRNPSRRPEKLFF

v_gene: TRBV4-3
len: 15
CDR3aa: CASSQDWGSALTQYF

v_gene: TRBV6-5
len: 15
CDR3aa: CASSYSRAGNYGYTF

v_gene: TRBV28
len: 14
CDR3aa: CASKYPQGGAEAFF

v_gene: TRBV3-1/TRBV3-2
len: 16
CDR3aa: CASSQQGVAGLYEQYF

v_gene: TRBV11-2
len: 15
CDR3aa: CASSFHGTANTEAFF

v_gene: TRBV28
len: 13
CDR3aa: CASSLGTYYEQYF

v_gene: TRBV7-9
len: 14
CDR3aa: CASSPGTSGLGQYF

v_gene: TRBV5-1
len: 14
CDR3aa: CASNDGALGGEQFF

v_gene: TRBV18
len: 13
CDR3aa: CASSLTRENEQFF

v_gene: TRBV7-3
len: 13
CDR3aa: CASSPFTLETQYF

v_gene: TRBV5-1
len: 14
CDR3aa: CASSLNQANTEAFF

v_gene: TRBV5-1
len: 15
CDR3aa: CASSFEGAENSPLHF

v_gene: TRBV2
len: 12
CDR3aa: CASNLNTDTQYF

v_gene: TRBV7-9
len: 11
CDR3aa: CASSSQDEQYF

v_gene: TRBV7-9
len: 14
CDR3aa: CASSLDRAGEKLFF

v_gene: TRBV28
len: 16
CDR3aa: CASTPSGWSSYNEQFF

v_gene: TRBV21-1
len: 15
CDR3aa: CASSNRDRAYNEQFF

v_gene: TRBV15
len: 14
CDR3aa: CATSVGLSLYEQYF

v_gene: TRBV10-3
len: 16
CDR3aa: CAISVGTGLAEGEQFF

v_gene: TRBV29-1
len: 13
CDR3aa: CSVGMSANEKLFF

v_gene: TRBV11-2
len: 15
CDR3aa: CASSQRASGDGELFF

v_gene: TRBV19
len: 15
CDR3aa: CASSIRGEGDYEQYF

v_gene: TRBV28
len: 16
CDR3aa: CASSPWTVGGTDTQYF

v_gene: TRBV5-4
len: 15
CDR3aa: CASSLASASGSLSYF

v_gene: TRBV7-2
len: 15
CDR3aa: CASSYSGTSADTQYF

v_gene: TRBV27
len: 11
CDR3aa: CASSLFNEQFF

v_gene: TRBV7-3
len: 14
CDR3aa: CASSKTRDTGELFF

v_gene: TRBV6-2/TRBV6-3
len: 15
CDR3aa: CASSPRVYSNQPQHF

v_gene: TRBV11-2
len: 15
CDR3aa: CASSLGQGAYYGYTF

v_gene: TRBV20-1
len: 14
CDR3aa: CSASSLAGDYEQYF

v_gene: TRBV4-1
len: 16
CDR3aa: CASSQEGGASDQPQHF

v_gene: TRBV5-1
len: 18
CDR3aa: CASSFGWSGRTSGYEQYF

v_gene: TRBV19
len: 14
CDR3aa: CASSIGRGAGEAFF

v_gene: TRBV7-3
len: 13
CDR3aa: CASSPRQGGELFF

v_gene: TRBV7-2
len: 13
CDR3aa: CASSSRTEFEQYF

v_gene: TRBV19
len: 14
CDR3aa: CASNHAAAGNTIYF

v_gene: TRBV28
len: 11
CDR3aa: CASSLRHEQYF

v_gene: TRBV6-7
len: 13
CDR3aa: CASSYGRVKTQYF

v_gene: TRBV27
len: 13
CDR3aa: CASSPPTGNEQFF

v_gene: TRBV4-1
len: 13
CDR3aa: CASSQGHNQPQHF

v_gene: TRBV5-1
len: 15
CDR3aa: CASSLGVSFTDTQYF

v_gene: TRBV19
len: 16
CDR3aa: CASSTAGTSGSYEQYF

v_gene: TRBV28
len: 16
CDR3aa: CASSFLRDSMNTEAFF

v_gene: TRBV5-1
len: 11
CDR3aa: CASSLSGELFF

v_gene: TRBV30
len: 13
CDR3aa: CAWSVPGLHIPSF

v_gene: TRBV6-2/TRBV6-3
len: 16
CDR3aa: CASSADSRRDTGELFF

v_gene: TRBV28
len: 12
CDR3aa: CASSLRGYEQYF

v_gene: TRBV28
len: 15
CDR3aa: CASSLIVGQVYEQFF

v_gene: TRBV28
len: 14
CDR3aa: CASRQPGTRNEQFF

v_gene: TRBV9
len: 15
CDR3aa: CASSVETAGSEKLFF